Shown below are 30 T cell receptor beta chains from a single sample sequenced in a study of regulatory and conventional T cells in breast cancer (dated by TCRdb to between 2014 and 2017). Library preparation used PCR. Sequencing used an Illumina MiSeq. TCRdb's own reprocessing of the public reads used fastp at Q25 and MiXCR and kept productive beta chains. Entries that share a CDR3 protein sequence are merged under the most common genes and DNA. The table for this sample lists fewer than 11,000 distinct CDR3 sequences; just under 35% of them were counted only once. Of the sample, approximately 6.1% falls within the top ten clones. What was sequenced was conventional T cells from blood. The source of these receptors is a male donor in good health.

A few counts support this clonotype. V usage is TRBV6-1 and J usage is TRBJ1-1; maybe TRBD1 (5 bases). The ends were cut back, 2 bases at V and 6 bases at J, with 13 bases in the middle. The length of the CDR3 is 14 residues. Per germline, CDR1 MNHNS and CDR2 SASEGT. The DNA of the CDR3 is TGTGCCAGCAGTGAATGGGGACCCCAGGCTGAAGCTTTCTTT. Translation gives CASSEWGPQAEAFF.

The CDR3 DNA sequence: TGCGCCAGCAGCTTGGCCGGCAGGGAGAAGGGCGAGCAGTACTTC. It encodes CASSLAGREKGEQYF. This chain connects TRBV5-1 to TRBJ2-7; D might be TRBD1 or TRBD2, each matching 5 bases. Trimming shortened V by 0 bases and J by 6 bases, and 16 bases separated the two germline ends. Germline CDR1 and CDR2: SGHRS and YFSETQ. The CDR3 consists of 15 residues.

In its sample, this clonotype ranks as medium-sized. The rearrangement links TRBV12-3 or TRBV12-4 to TRBJ2-7, with unresolved D. The CDR3 is 13 residues long. V was pared by 1 base and J by 2 bases, with 6 bases between. As DNA, the CDR3 is TGTGCCAGCAGTTTAGACGTAGCCTACGAGCAGTACTTC. It codes for CASSLDVAYEQYF.

On this clonotype itself: The conserved closing phenylalanine or tryptophan is absent in this CDR3, likely reflecting a read error. The chain has TRBV7-2 and TRBJ2-3; no reliable D call. CDR1 SGHTA and CDR2 FQGNSA come from the germline V gene. Between the trimmed V and J ends, which lost 5 bases and 2 bases, there was a span of 14 bases. The CDR3 sequence is 15 residues long. The CDR3 DNA follows: TGTGCCAGCAGCCCGACCGGAGTGACCACAGATACGCAGTATCTT. Protein sequence: CASSPTGVTTDTQYL.

By frequency in the sample, this clonotype is medium-sized. The chain joins TRBV10-3 to TRBJ1-1, with 10 nucleotides matching TRBD1. The CDR3 contains 14 residues. The V gene end was trimmed by 6 bases and the J gene end by 5 bases; junction bases not matched to a gene: 6. CDR1 and CDR2 (germline): ENHRY, SYGVKD. CDR3 region: CAIRGTGETTEAFF. As DNA, the CDR3 is TGTGCCATCAGAGGGACAGGGGAAACTACTGAAGCTTTCTTT.

CDR3 amino acids: CASSADSHNEQFF. CDR3 sequence (DNA): TGTGCCAGCAGTGCGGACAGCCACAATGAGCAGTTCTTC. V and J are TRBV6-1 and TRBJ2-1; a weak D match, TRBD1 (6 bases). CDR3 length: 13 amino acids. Germline CDR1 and CDR2: MNHNS and SASEGT. The V end was cut by 4 bases, the J end by 5 bases, with 9 bases between.

The V and J genes are TRBV7-9 and TRBJ1-1, with TRBD1 matching over 7 bases. CDR3 length: 16 amino acids. V trimming: 7 bases; J trimming: 4 bases; junction bases outside the gene matches: 15. Germline V lookup: CDR1 SEHNR, CDR2 FQNEAQ (reference sequence). CDR3 DNA: TGTGCCAGCACCCGGGGAGGGGGCTCAGTGCGCACTGAAGCTTTCTTT. Its translation: CASTRGGGSVRTEAFF.

This chain links TRBV6-5 with TRBJ2-5; D might be TRBD2 (5 bases). V was clipped by 0 bases and J by 5 bases, with 7 bases between them. CDR3 length: 13 residues. Germline V lookup: CDR1 MNHEY, CDR2 SVGAGI. The CDR3 spells CASSYSGGETQYF. As DNA, the CDR3 is TGTGCCAGCAGTTACTCGGGCGGGGAGACCCAGTACTTC.

The genes are TRBV5-1 and TRBJ2-7; the match to TRBD1 covers 11 bases. This CDR3 contains 14 residues. V lost 4 bases to trimming and J lost 5 bases; unmatched junction nucleotides: 5. Germline V gives CDR1 SGHRS, CDR2 YFSETQ. DNA for the CDR3: TGCGCCAGCAGCCTAAGGACAGGGGGCCACGAGCAGTACTTC. Amino acids: CASSLRTGGHEQYF.

As for this clonotype: A read error may produce the germline difference seen at one junction end. The rearrangement uses TRBV11-2 and TRBJ2-4; TRBD1 aligns across 10 bases. This CDR3 spans 13 amino acids. Per germline, CDR1 SGHAT and CDR2 FQNNGV. The CDR3 sequence: CASSPGDRGYEDF. CDR3 in DNA: TGTGCCAGCAGCCCGGGGGACAGGGGTTATGAGGACTTC. The full variable domain, in which reference TRBV11-2 and TRBJ2-4 provide the parts outside the CDR3, is EAGVAQSPRYKIIEKRQSVAFWCNPISGHATLYWYQQILGQGPKLLIQFQNNGVVDDSQLPKDRFSAERLKGVDSTLKIQPAKLEDSAVYLCASSPGDRGYEDFGAGTRLSVL.

This chain uses TRBV10-3 with TRBJ1-2; 7 nucleotides line up with TRBD1. The V and J ends lost 5 bases and 3 bases, in that order; junction bases with no gene match: 3. There are 13 residues in the CDR3. Germline V gives CDR1 ENHRY, CDR2 SYGVKD. Written as DNA, the CDR3 is TGTGCCATCAGTACAGGGGTAGACTATGGCTACACCTTC. Protein sequence: CAISTGVDYGYTF.

This clonotype was counted a few times. The chain has TRBV7-2 and TRBJ1-1, with D perhaps TRBD1 (6 bases). The germline V gene encodes CDR1 SGHTA and CDR2 FQGNSA. This CDR3 is 15 amino acids long. The ends were cut back, 5 bases at V and 0 bases at J, with 13 bases in the middle. The CDR3 reads CASSEIGQMNTEAFF. The CDR3 DNA sequence: TGTGCCAGCAGCGAGATCGGACAGATGAACACTGAAGCTTTCTTT.

The V gene is TRBV29-1, the J gene TRBJ1-1; 9 nucleotides match TRBD1. Trimming took 7 bases from V and 5 from J; bases not matched to a gene: 8. CDR1 SQVTM and CDR2 ANQGSEA come from the germline V gene. This CDR3 is built from 13 residues. As DNA, the CDR3 is TGCAGCGCCTGGGGGACAGGGAGGACTGAAGCTTTCTTT. Residues: CSAWGTGRTEAFF.

A few counts support this clonotype. This chain uses TRBV7-9 with TRBJ1-6, with D tentatively TRBD1 (6 bases). The CDR3 covers 14 residues. CDR1 is SEHNR, CDR2 FQNEAQ, per germline (reference sequence). The V end was cut by 5 bases, the J end by 7 bases, with 12 bases between. In DNA form, the CDR3 reads TGTGCCAGCAGCATAGGAAGGGGGAATTCACCCCTCCACTTT. Translating it yields CASSIGRGNSPLHF.

The gene calls are TRBV24-1 and TRBJ2-3; possible D gene TRBD1, 6 bases. This CDR3 is built from 14 residues. Germline values: CDR1 KGHDR, CDR2 SFDVKD. V dropped 4 bases and J dropped 8 bases, with 15 bases sitting between them. The CDR3 region has the DNA TGTGCCACCAGTGACGACAGGCGTATAGGTACGCAGTATTTT. Amino acid sequence: CATSDDRRIGTQYF.

V gene TRBV11-2 combines with J gene TRBJ2-1, with 9 bases matching TRBD1. Trimming at V came to 5 bases and at J to 3 bases, leaving 11 bases not matched to a gene. CDR3 length: 17 residues. Germline lookup yields CDR1 SGHAT and CDR2 FQNNGV. The CDR3 protein is CASSIDRGNSGYNEQFF. DNA of the CDR3: TGTGCCAGCAGCATCGACAGGGGGAATTCGGGCTACAATGAGCAGTTCTTC.

Sample share makes this clonotype medium-sized (0.01 to 0.1%). The J gene is TRBJ2-3, the V gene TRBV10-3; a weak D match, TRBD2 (6 bases). V was clipped by 4 bases and J by 5 bases, with 10 bases between them. From germline, CDR1 is ENHRY and CDR2 SYGVKD. This CDR3 has 13 amino acids. The CDR3 loop reads CAISALAKDTQYF. The CDR3 DNA sequence: TGTGCCATCAGTGCACTAGCTAAAGATACGCAGTATTTT.

A note on this clonotype: This may be a read error: a much more frequent sequence differs by one nucleotide. The CDR3 sequence is CTSSLALAGMANEQFF. The CDR3 region has the DNA TGTACCAGCAGCTTAGCACTAGCGGGGATGGCTAATGAGCAGTTCTTC. This chain joins TRBV7-6 and TRBJ2-1; 10 bases align to TRBD2. CDR1 SGHVS and CDR2 FNYEAQ come from the germline V gene. This CDR3 contains 16 residues.

This clonotype was counted between two and nine times. The gene calls are TRBV6-2 or TRBV6-3 and TRBJ2-7, with 7 nucleotides matching TRBD1. V dropped 2 bases and J dropped 12; count of bases not matched to a gene: 7. This CDR3 contains 12 residues. Germline assignment: CDR1 MNHEY and CDR2 SVGEGT. The CDR3 DNA reads TGTGCCAGCAGTTACGCAGACAGGGCCGGGTACTTC. Amino acid sequence: CASSYADRAGYF.

Details on this clonotype: A read error may account for a junction end that differs from germline. The V and J genes are TRBV7-2 and TRBJ1-3; tentative D call: TRBD1 (6 bases). CDR3 length: 14 residues. Germline CDR1 and CDR2: SGHTA and FQGNSA. Written as DNA, the CDR3 is TGTGCCAGCAACTTAGGCGGACAGGGAAACACCATATATTTT. This sequence encodes CASNLGGQGNTIYF.

The V gene is TRBV3-1, the J gene TRBJ2-1, with 7 bases identical to TRBD2. The CDR3 loop spans 17 amino acids. The V gene end was trimmed by 0 bases and the J gene end by 8 bases; junction bases not matched to a gene: 13. Germline V CDR1 and CDR2: LGHDT, YNNKEL (reference sequence). The CDR3 loop is CASSQETPGEGRDEQFF. The CDR3 DNA reads as TGTGCCAGCAGCCAAGAGACCCCGGGGGAGGGGCGGGATGAGCAGTTCTTC.

The rearrangement links TRBV5-1 to TRBJ1-2, with D maybe TRBD1 (6 bases). V gave up 4 bases and J gave up 2 bases, with 15 bases separating them. This CDR3 has 15 amino acids. CDR1 is SGHRS, CDR2 YFSETQ, per germline. The CDR3 sequence is CASSLTPTGNYGYTF. The CDR3, as DNA: TGCGCCAGCAGCCTCACCCCGACAGGCAACTATGGCTACACCTTC. The full variable domain, completed using reference TRBV5-1 and TRBJ1-2, is KAGVTQTPRYLIKTRGQQVTLSCSPISGHRSVSWYQQTPGQGLQFLFEYFSETQRNKGNFPGRFSGRQFSNSRSEMNVSTLELGDSALYLCASSLTPTGNYGYTFGSGTRLTVV.

This clonotype is categorized as medium-sized. The genes are TRBV5-1 and TRBJ2-1, with TRBD2 as a possible D gene (5 bases). CDR1 is SGHRS, CDR2 YFSETQ, per germline. With 0 bases removed from V and 4 bases from J, the gap between germline ends came to 23 bases. This CDR3 has 19 residues. CDR3 sequence: CASSLDPLPYPGKYNEQFF. CDR3 DNA sequence: TGCGCCAGCAGCTTGGACCCGCTGCCCTACCCGGGGAAATACAATGAGCAGTTCTTC.

V is TRBV19 and J is TRBJ2-5; a possible D gene is TRBD2 (6 bases). Trimming cost V 4 bases and J 5 bases, with 20 bases left between them. The CDR3 contains 16 residues. From germline, CDR1 is LNHDA and CDR2 SQIVND (reference sequence). DNA for the CDR3: TGTGCCAGTAGTAACCCCGGTGGAGGGGTGGTCGAGACCCAGTACTTC. This gives the protein CASSNPGGGVVETQYF.

This clonotype was found a few times. This rearrangement joins TRBV6-1 to TRBJ2-5; D gene uncertain. CDR1 MNHNS and CDR2 SASEGT come from the germline V gene. V dropped 6 bases and J dropped 10 bases, with 12 bases sitting between them. This CDR3 is 11 amino acids long. The CDR3 loop is CASRALQVQYF. CDR3 nucleotides: TGTGCCAGCAGGGCCCTTCAGGTCCAGTACTTC.

This clonotype was counted only a few times. V usage is TRBV5-4 and J usage is TRBJ2-6; 8 nucleotides agree with TRBD2. V was pared by 3 bases and J by 0 bases, with 5 bases of the junction left unmatched. Germline V gives CDR1 SGHNT, CDR2 YYREEE (reference sequence). The CDR3 length is 17 residues. For the CDR3, the DNA is TGTGCCAGCAGCTCTTCCAGCGGGGGCTCTGGGGCCAACGTCCTGACTTTC. It is translated as CASSSSSGGSGANVLTF.

CDR3 sequence (DNA): TGTGCTAGGCCCCCCCTACTAGCGGACAATGAGCAGTTCTTC. Protein sequence: CARPPLLADNEQFF. The chain joins TRBV7-7 to TRBJ2-1; 8 bases agree with TRBD2. CDR3 length equals 14 residues. Germline CDR1 and CDR2: SSHAT and FNYEAQ (reference sequence).

The chain uses TRBV7-2 and TRBJ1-1; no clear D gene. V lost 0 bases and J 8 bases, leaving 4 bases between the germline ends. The CDR3 extends over 11 amino acids. CDR1 and CDR2 from the germline V gene are SGHTA and FQGNSA. The CDR3 sequence is CASSLAAEAFF. The CDR3 DNA reads as TGTGCCAGCAGCTTAGCGGCCGAAGCTTTCTTT.

V and J are TRBV29-1 and TRBJ1-6; 7 nucleotides match TRBD1. The trim removed 7 bases at V and 4 bases at J, leaving 7 bases unmatched. Per the germline V gene, CDR1 is SQVTM and CDR2 is ANQGSEA. This CDR3 contains 14 residues. CDR3 in amino acids: CSARETGYNSPLHF. Written as DNA, the CDR3 is TGCAGCGCCCGAGAGACAGGGTATAATTCACCCCTCCACTTT.

Only a few counts were recorded for this clonotype. V and J are TRBV2 and TRBJ2-3; D is perhaps TRBD2 (5 bases). Trimming pared 3 bases from V and 2 bases from J, leaving 12 bases between. The CDR3 sequence is 15 residues long. The V gene's germline CDR1 is SNHLY and CDR2 FYNNEI. CDR3 bases: TGTGCCAGCAGTGATAGGGAGCGGACCACAGATACGCAGTATTTT. Encoded protein: CASSDRERTTDTQYF.